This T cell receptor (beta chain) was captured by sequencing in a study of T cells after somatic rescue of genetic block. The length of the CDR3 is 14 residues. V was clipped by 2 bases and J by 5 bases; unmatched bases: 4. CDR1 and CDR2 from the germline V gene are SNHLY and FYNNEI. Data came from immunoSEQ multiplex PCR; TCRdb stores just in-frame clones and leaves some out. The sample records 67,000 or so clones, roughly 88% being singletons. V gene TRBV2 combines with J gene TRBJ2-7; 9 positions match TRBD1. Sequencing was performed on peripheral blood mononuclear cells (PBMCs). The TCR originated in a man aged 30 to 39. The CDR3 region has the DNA TGTGCCAGCAGTGAATTTGGGACAGGGAACGAGCAGTACTTC. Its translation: CASSEFGTGNEQYF.